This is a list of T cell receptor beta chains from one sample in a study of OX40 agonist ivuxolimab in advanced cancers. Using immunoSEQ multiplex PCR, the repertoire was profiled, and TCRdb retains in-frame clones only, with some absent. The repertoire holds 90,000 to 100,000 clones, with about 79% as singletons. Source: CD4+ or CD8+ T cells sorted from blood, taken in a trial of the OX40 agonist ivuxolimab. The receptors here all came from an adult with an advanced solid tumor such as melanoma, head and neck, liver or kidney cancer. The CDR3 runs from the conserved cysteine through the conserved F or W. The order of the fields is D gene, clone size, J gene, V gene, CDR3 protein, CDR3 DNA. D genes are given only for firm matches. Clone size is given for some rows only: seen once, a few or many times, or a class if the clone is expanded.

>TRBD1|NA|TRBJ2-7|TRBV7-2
CASSAYRGQAQYF
TGTGCCAGCAGCGCCTACAGGGGCCAGGCGCAGTACTTC
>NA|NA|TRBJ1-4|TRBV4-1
CASSQREGTEKLFF
TGCGCCAGCAGCCAACGGGAGGGGACTGAAAAACTGTTTTTT
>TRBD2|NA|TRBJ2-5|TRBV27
CASRGLAGGIETQYF
TGTGCCAGCAGGGGACTAGCGGGGGGGATAGAGACCCAGTACTTC
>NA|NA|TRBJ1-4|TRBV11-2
CASSRGQGIDTNEKLFF
TGTGCCAGCAGTCGGGGGCAGGGGATTGACACTAATGAAAAACTGTTTTTT
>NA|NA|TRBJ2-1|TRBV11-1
CASSAPPPTGNEQFF
TGTGCCAGCAGCGCGCCCCCCCCGACTGGGAATGAGCAGTTCTTC
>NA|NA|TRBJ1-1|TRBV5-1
CASSELTGLNTEAFF
TGCGCCAGCAGCGAGCTGACAGGCCTGAACACTGAAGCTTTCTTT
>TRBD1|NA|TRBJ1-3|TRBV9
CASSVTTGDTGNTIYF
TGTGCCAGCAGCGTAACCACAGGGGACACTGGAAACACCATATATTTT
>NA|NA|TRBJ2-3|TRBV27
CASSPRTDVWAQYF
TGTGCCAGCAGTCCGAGGACGGACGTGTGGGCGCAGTATTTT
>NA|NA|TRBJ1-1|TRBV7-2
CASSSGAPTNKAFF
TGTGCCAGCAGCTCAGGGGCCCCGACAAACAAAGCTTTCTTT
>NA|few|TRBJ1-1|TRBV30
CAWSIWGVRENTEAFF
TGTGCCTGGAGTATTTGGGGGGTCCGGGAGAACACTGAAGCTTTCTTT
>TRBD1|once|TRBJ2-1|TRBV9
CASRPTGLNEQFF
TGTGCCAGCAGGCCGACAGGGCTCAATGAGCAGTTCTTC
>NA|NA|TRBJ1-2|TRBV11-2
CASSVLTDYGYTF
TGTGCCAGCAGCGTTTTGACAGACTATGGCTACACCTTC
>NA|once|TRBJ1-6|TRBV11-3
CASSLNSLSTLHF
TGTGCCAGCAGCTTAAATAGCCTCTCGACCCTCCACTTT
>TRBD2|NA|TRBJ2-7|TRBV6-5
CASSRLAGREQYF
TGTGCCAGCAGCCGACTAGCGGGGAGGGAGCAGTACTTC
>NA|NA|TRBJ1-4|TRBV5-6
CASSSPGHVPKLFF
TGTGCCAGCAGCTCCCCGGGGCATGTCCCGAAACTGTTTTTT
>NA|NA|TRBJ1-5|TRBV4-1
CASSRDLPWGYSNQPQHF
TGCGCCAGCAGCCGTGACCTTCCATGGGGCTATAGCAATCAGCCCCAGCATTTT
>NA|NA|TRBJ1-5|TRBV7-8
CASSRPGGNQPQHF
TGTGCCAGCAGCCGACCCGGGGGCAATCAGCCCCAGCATTTT
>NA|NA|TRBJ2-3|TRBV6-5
CASSVVDTQYF
TGTGCCAGCAGCGTAGTAGATACGCAGTATTTT
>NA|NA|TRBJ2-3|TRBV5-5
CASRAREGLGLADTQYF
TGTGCCAGCAGGGCCCGTGAGGGGTTGGGGCTGGCAGATACGCAGTATTTT
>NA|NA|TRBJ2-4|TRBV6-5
CASSYERAKNIQYF
TGTGCCAGCAGTTACGAGAGGGCCAAAAACATTCAGTACTTC
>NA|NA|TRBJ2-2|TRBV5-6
CASSLRGPGGELFF
TGTGCCAGCAGCTTGAGAGGGCCAGGCGGGGAGCTGTTTTTT
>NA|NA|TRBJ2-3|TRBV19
CASQPQASVNTDTQYF
TGTGCCAGCCAGCCCCAGGCTAGCGTCAACACAGATACGCAGTATTTT
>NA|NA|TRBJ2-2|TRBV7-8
CASSLDMNTGELFF
TGTGCCAGCAGCTTAGATATGAACACCGGGGAGCTGTTTTTT
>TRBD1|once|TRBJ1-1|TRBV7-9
CASMKGQENTEAFF
TGTGCCAGTATGAAGGGACAGGAGAACACTGAAGCTTTCTTT
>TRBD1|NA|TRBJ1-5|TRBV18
CASSPDRADQPQHF
TGTGCCAGCTCACCAGACAGGGCAGATCAGCCCCAGCATTTT
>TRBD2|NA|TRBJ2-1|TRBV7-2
CASKSGGAFNEQFF
TGTGCCAGCAAGAGCGGGGGGGCCTTCAATGAGCAGTTCTTC
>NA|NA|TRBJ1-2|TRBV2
CAIFVGVLYGYTF
TGTGCCATATTCGTAGGCGTACTATATGGCTACACCTTC
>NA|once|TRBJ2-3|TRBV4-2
CASSQQDTQYF
TGTGCCAGCAGCCAACAAGATACGCAGTATTTT
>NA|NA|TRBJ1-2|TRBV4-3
CASSQDALANYGYTF
TGCGCCAGCAGCCAAGATGCGTTAGCTAACTATGGCTACACCTTC
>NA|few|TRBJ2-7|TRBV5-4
CASSFPGKGLSEQYF
TGTGCCAGCAGCTTCCCCGGTAAAGGGTTGAGCGAGCAGTACTTC
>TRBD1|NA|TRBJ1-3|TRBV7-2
CASSLEQGASGNTIYF
TGTGCCAGCAGCTTAGAACAGGGGGCCTCTGGAAACACCATATATTTT
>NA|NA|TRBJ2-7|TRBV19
CASSRMGSYEQYF
TGTGCCAGTAGTAGAATGGGCAGCTACGAGCAGTACTTC
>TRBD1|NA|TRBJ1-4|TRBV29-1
CSMRGTGREKLFF
TGCAGCATGCGGGGGACAGGAAGGGAAAAACTGTTTTTT